This TCR beta chain originates from a study of regulatory T cells in long-lasting Graves disease. In its sample, this clonotype was seen many times. No antigen is known for it. The time point was: newly diagnosed GD, antithyroid drugs for less than 3 months. PBMCs were the source of the RNA used for TCR sequencing. Germline V gives CDR1 DFQATT, CDR2 SNEGSKA (reference sequence). V was cut by 0 bases and J by 3 bases, with 18 bases left in between. The CDR3 is made up of 16 amino acids. Arm-PCR with iRepertoire HTBI primers amplified the CDR3 regions for these TCR beta libraries. MiXCR, run by TCRdb on the multiplex PCR reads, gives a single entry per CDR3 protein. The table has around 420,000 distinct CDR3 sequences, 15% to 18% seen once. Overall study results and limits: Relative to new patients (around 1,000), persistent patients exhibited greater sharing of public clonotypes (around 3,000).

The chain employs TRBV20-1 and TRBJ2-7; D is unresolved. The starting material was peripheral blood mononuclear cells (PBMCs), obtained at new diagnosis, from a patient treated with antithyroid drugs. The TCR comes from a female donor with Graves disease. CDR3 nucleotides: TGCAGTGCTAGAGATCGTAAGACGGAGAGATTCTACGAGCAGTACTTC. Amino acids: CSARDRKTERFYEQYF.